This TCR beta chain stems from a study of human T cells and chemical hapten exposure. About the research overall: Minor pooled library volume differences mainly drove per-sample TCR yield variation. Broader study findings: With regard to DPC sensitization, TCRs above 1 in 1000 frequency did not change.

Via MiXCR, TCRdb re-called the RACE reads, giving one row per CDR3 protein. The data hold just over 350,000 distinct CDR3 sequences, with about 6.3% observed a single time. Regarding time point: patch test 2, 6 weeks after DPC sensitization. Treatment denoted: therapeutic diphenylcyclopropenone sensitization with weekly scalp DPC. This clonotype was counted a few times. The antigen remains unidentified. The receptor was isolated from a woman aged 18-29 years with alopecia areata. Some clones in this sample may be carry-over from other donors' samples. The material sequenced was whole blood, taken in connection with sensitization to the hapten diphenylcyclopropenone (DPC).

CDR3 loop: CASSPALGGGYGYTF. In nucleotides, the CDR3 is TGCGCCAGCAGCCCCGCCTTAGGGGGCGGCTATGGCTACACCTTC. J is TRBJ1-2 and V is TRBV4-3, with 7 bases matching TRBD1. The CDR3 is made up of 15 amino acids. V lost 4 bases to trimming and J lost 4 bases; unmatched junction nucleotides: 9. Germline V gives CDR1 LGHNA, CDR2 YSLEER.